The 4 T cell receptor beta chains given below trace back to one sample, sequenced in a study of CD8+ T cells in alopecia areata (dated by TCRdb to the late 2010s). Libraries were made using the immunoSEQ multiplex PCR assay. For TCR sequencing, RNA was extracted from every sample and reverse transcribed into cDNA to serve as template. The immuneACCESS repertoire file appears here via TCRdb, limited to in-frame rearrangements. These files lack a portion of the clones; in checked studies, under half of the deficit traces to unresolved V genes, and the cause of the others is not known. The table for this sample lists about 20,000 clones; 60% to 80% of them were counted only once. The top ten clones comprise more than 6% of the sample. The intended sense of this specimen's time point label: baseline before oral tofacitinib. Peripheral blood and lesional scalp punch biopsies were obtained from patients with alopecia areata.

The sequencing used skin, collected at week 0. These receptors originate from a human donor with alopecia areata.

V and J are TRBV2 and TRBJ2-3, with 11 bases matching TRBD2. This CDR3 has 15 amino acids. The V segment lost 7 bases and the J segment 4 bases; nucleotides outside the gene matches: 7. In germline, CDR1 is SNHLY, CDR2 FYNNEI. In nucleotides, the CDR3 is TGTGCCAGCATCTCTACTAGCGGGAGCTCAGATACGCAGTATTTT. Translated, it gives CASISTSGSSDTQYF.

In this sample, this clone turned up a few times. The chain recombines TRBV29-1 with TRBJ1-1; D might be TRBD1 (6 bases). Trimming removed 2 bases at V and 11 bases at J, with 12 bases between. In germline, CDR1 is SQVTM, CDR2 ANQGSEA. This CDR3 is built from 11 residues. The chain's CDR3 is CSVEMGQGAFF. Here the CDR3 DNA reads TGCAGCGTTGAAATGGGCCAGGGGGCTTTCTTT.

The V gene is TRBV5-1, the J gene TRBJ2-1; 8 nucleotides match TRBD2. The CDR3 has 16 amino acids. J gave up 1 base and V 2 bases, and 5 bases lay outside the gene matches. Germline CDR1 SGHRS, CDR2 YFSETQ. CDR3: CASSFSTGGSYNEQFF. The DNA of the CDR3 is TGCGCCAGCAGCTTCTCCACGGGGGGGTCCTACAATGAGCAGTTCTTC.

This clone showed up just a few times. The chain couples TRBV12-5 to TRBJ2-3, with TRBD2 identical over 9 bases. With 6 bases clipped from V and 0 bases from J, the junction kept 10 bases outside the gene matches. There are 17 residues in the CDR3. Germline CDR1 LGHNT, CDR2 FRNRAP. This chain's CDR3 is CASGPGLAPTSTDTQYF. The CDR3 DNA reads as TGTGCTAGTGGCCCGGGACTAGCTCCTACTAGCACAGATACGCAGTATTTT.